The present TCR beta chain was sequenced within a study of T cells in tumors after PD-1 blockade. Study-level information: Either cemiplimab 350 mg every 2 weeks or pembrolizumab 200 mg every 3 weeks was given.

The CDR3 extends over 14 amino acids. V was clipped by 3 bases and J by 2 bases, with 8 bases between them. CDR1 is LNHDA, CDR2 SQIVND, per germline (reference sequence). The data were produced by immunoSEQ multiplex PCR, yet TCRdb's version contains in-frame clones alone and is incomplete. This table has approximately 20,000 clones, more than 65% appearing once. The genes are TRBV19 and TRBJ1-3; maybe TRBD1 (6 bases). The receptor was derived from a human donor with advanced basal cell or squamous cell carcinoma (not recorded which). This specimen was PBMCs, taken after anti-PD-1 therapy. CDR3 nucleotide sequence: TGTGCCAGTAGTATCTCAGGGGCTGGAAACACCATATATTTT. The encoded protein is CASSISGAGNTIYF.